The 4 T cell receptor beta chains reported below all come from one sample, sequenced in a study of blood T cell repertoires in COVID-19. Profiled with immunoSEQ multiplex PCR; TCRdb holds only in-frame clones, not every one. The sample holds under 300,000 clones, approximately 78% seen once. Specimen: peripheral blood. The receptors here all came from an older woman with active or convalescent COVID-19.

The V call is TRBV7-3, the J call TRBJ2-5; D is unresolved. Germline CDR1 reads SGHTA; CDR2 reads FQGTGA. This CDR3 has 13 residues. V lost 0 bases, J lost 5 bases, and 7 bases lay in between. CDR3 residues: CASSLTTFETQYF. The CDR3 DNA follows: TGTGCCAGCAGCTTAACTACTTTCGAGACCCAGTACTTC.

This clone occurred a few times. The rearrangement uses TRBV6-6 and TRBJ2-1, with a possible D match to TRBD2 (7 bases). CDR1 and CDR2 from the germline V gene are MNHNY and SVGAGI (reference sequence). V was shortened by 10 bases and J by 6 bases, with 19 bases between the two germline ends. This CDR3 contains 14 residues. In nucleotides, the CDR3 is TGTGCCACAGTGGAGGGGGGGGATCGCAATGAGCAGTTCTTC. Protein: CATVEGGDRNEQFF.

CDR3 sequence: CASSHGLAGGSGELFF. In DNA form, the CDR3 reads TGTGCCAGCAGCCACGGACTAGCGGGGGGGTCCGGGGAGCTGTTTTTT. This chain links TRBV13 with TRBJ2-2, with 15 positions matching TRBD2. This CDR3 is 16 amino acids long. The J segment lost 6 bases and the V segment lost 5 bases, leaving 4 bases of the junction unmatched. CDR1 and CDR2 from the germline V gene are PRHDT and FYEKMQ (reference sequence). Together with reference TRBV13 and TRBJ2-2, the CDR3 gives the full variable domain: AAGVIQSPRHLIKEKRETATLKCYPIPRHDTVYWYQQGPGQDPQFLISFYEKMQSDKGSIPDRFSAQQFSDYHSELNMSSLELGDSALYFCASSHGLAGGSGELFFGEGSRLTVL.

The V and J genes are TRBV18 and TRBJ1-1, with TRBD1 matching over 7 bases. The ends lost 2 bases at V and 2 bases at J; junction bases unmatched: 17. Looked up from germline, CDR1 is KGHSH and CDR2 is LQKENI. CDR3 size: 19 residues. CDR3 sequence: CASSPFDLGLGQDNTEAFF. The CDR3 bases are TGTGCCAGCTCACCATTCGACTTGGGGCTAGGACAGGATAACACTGAAGCTTTCTTT.